The TCR beta chain under discussion was sequenced for a study of long-term antiretroviral therapy in people with HIV. Findings and caveats of the study: The study collected blood between 2004 and 2017, possibly under older ART regimens.

Worth noting for this clone: No antigen is known for it.

Germline V gene lookup returns CDR1 SGHRS and CDR2 YFSETQ. The CDR3 contains 16 residues. V was cut by 2 bases and J by 4 bases, with 15 bases left in between. The immunoSEQ assay was v3.0, run at survey level. The protocol was immunoSEQ multiplex PCR, while the TCRdb copy is restricted to in-frame clones and leaves out a portion. Seen here are about 24,000 clones, 81% observed once, and the top ten hold 5.7%. This sequence was found in a young man with HIV. The source was unsorted PBMCs, collected 4.4 years after starting antiretroviral therapy. V usage is TRBV5-1 and J usage is TRBJ2-2, with unresolved D. CDR3 residues: CASSFGRTEGTGELFF. The CDR3 DNA follows: TGCGCCAGCAGCTTTGGACGAACCGAAGGCACCGGGGAGCTGTTTTTT. The full variable domain, its missing parts supplied by reference TRBV5-1 and TRBJ2-2, is KAGVTQTPRYLIKTRGQQVTLSCSPISGHRSVSWYQQTPGQGLQFLFEYFSETQRNKGNFPGRFSGRQFSNSRSEMNVSTLELGDSALYLCASSFGRTEGTGELFFGEGSRLTVL.